One and the same sample provided the 5 T cell receptor beta chains below, sequenced in a study of cytomegalovirus exposure and HLA in healthy donors. The study ran its PCR with 60 Vbeta and 13 Jbeta primers. Sequencing was performed with immunoSEQ multiplex PCR; in TCRdb, only in-frame clones are kept and a portion is missing. Of about 42,000 clones in the sample, about 50% were seen once. Sequenced material: PBMCs. The receptors stem from a human donor in good health.

The V gene is TRBV5-1, the J gene TRBJ2-2; perhaps TRBD2 as D (5 bases). The CDR3 has 16 residues. Per germline, CDR1 SGHRS and CDR2 YFSETQ. Trimming left V 2 bases short and J 0 bases short, with 11 bases between. This CDR3 reads CASSFGSDSNTGELFF. In DNA, the CDR3 is TGCGCCAGCAGCTTCGGATCGGACTCGAACACCGGGGAGCTGTTTTTT.

The rearrangement joins TRBV4-1 to TRBJ1-2; D gene uncertain. The CDR3 length is 13 residues. Trimming shortened V by 0 bases and J by 4 bases, and 6 bases separated the two germline ends. Germline values: CDR1 MGHRA, CDR2 YSYEKL. CDR3 nucleotides: TGCGCCAGCAGCCAAGAGGAGGGCTATGGCTACACCTTC. This encodes CASSQEEGYGYTF.

This rearrangement joins TRBV4-2 to TRBJ1-6; D is unclear. From germline, CDR1 is LGHNA and CDR2 YNFKEQ. The CDR3 spans 17 residues. Trimming took off 1 base at V and 0 bases at J, with 10 bases between the two ends. In nucleotides, the CDR3 is TGTGCCAGCAGCCAAGCCCGTCGGAGCTCCTATAATTCACCCCTCCACTTT. It codes for CASSQARRSSYNSPLHF.

The rearrangement uses TRBV20-1 and TRBJ2-7, with D unresolved. Trimming took off 6 bases at V and 10 bases at J, with 16 bases between the two ends. The CDR3 spans 11 residues. CDR1 and CDR2 (germline): DFQATT, SNEGSKA (reference sequence). This chain's CDR3 is CSAIDKSLQYF. CDR3 DNA: TGCAGTGCCATCGATAAGAGCTTACAGTACTTC.

A few counts support this clone. The chain is built from TRBV7-9 and TRBJ2-7; D is undetermined. This CDR3 is 12 amino acids long. The ends were cut back, 2 bases at V and 5 bases at J, with 7 bases in the middle. Germline V gene sequence: CDR1 SEHNR, CDR2 FQNEAQ (reference sequence). The CDR3 DNA reads TGTGCCAGCAGCTTAAGACTCCACGAGCAGTACTTC. Protein: CASSLRLHEQYF.